This TCR beta chain was sequenced during a study of shared clonotypes between healthy human individuals. The assay was immunoSEQ multiplex PCR, and TCRdb's table has in-frame clones only and misses some. The sample lists some 800,000 clones, 90% to 95% occurring once. Naive CD8 isolation took CD45RO-negative cells positively selected for CCR7 and excluded terminally differentiated effector memory CD45RA+ cells. This CDR3 contains 15 residues. Germline assignment: CDR1 SSHAT and CDR2 FNYEAQ (reference sequence). Trimming removed 3 bases from V and 6 bases from J; junction bases left unmatched: 4. Sequenced input: naive CD8+ T cells sorted from blood. This chain uses TRBV7-7 with TRBJ1-4; 10 bases match TRBD1. The sequence was collected from a man between 25 and 39 years old in good health. The CDR3 sequence: CASSLTGGADEKLFF. Here the CDR3 DNA reads TGTGCCAGCAGCTTGACAGGGGGCGCAGATGAAAAACTGTTTTTT.